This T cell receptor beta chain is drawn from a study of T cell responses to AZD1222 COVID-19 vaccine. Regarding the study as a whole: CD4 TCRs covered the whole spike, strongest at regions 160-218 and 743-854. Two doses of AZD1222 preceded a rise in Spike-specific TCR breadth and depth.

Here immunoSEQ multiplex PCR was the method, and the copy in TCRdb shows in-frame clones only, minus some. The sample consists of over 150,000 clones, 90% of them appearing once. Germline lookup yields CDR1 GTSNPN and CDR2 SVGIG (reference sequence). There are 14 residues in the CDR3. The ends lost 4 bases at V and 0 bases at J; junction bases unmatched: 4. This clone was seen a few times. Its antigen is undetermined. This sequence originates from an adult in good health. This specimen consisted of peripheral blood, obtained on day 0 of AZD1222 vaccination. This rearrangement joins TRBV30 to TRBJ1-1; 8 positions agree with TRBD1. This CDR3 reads CAWTRTGLNTEAFF. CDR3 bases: TGTGCCTGGACCAGGACAGGGCTGAACACTGAAGCTTTCTTT.